The sequence of this TCR beta chain was determined in a study of T cell responses to AZD1222 COVID-19 vaccine. Whole-study findings and limits: Most donors were white British, females outnumbered males, and clonal diversity was possibly underestimated. The span of vaccine-associated CD4 TCRs extended across spike, with dominance at 160-218 and 743-854. Two AZD1222 doses significantly raised spike-specific TCR breadth and depth over controls. The study sampled repertoires only after the peak T cell response.

Produced via immunoSEQ multiplex PCR; TCRdb's table is partial and in-frame only. Of about 45,000 clones in the sample, around 80% were seen once. Germline values: CDR1 SGHNT, CDR2 YYREEE (reference sequence). V was pared by 4 bases and J by 4 bases, with 14 bases of the junction left unmatched. The CDR3 contains 16 residues. About this clone: Its antigen is not identified.

This receptor was obtained from an adult who received the AZD1222 COVID-19 vaccine. The sample in question was peripheral blood, obtained 28 days after the second AZD1222 dose. J is TRBJ2-7 and V is TRBV5-4; TRBD1 aligns across 7 bases. CDR3 sequence (DNA): TGTGCCAGCAGCCCGAAGACAGGGCCCGTCCGTTACGAGCAGTACTTC. Amino acids: CASSPKTGPVRYEQYF.